Presented here are 18 T cell receptor beta chains from one specimen sequenced in a study of monozygotic twins with cystic fibrosis. Here immunoSEQ multiplex PCR was the method, and the copy in TCRdb shows in-frame clones only, minus some. The sample has about 22,000 clones, approximately 87% seen once. Sequencing was carried out using blood. The receptors derive from a woman aged 25 to 39 with cystic fibrosis.

The chain couples TRBV7-8 to TRBJ2-1, with 7 bases aligning to TRBD1. This CDR3 is built from 16 residues. Germline lookup yields CDR1 SGHVS and CDR2 FQNEAQ. V dropped 1 base and J dropped 7; count of bases not matched to a gene: 10. The chain's CDR3 is CASSLVFGTVYNEQFF. Here the CDR3 DNA reads TGTGCCAGCAGCTTAGTCTTCGGGACAGTTTATAATGAGCAGTTCTTC.

V is TRBV19 and J is TRBJ2-5; a possible D gene is TRBD1 (6 bases). V was trimmed by 0 bases and J by 2 bases, leaving 10 bases between them. CDR3 length: 15 residues. Germline V gene data show CDR1 as LNHDA and CDR2 as SQIVND (reference sequence). CDR3 nucleotides: TGTGCCAGTAGTATAGACAACAGGGCTCAAGAGACCCAGTACTTC. This translates into CASSIDNRAQETQYF.

V and J are TRBV4-3 and TRBJ2-2; D might be TRBD1 (6 bases). Trimming shortened V by 8 bases and J by 6 bases, and 10 bases separated the two germline ends. The germline V gene has CDR1 LGHNA and CDR2 YSLEER. This CDR3 region has 12 residues. As DNA, the CDR3 is TGCGCCAGCGCTACAGGGTCCGGGGAGCTGTTTTTT. This encodes CASATGSGELFF.

Only one count was recorded for this clone. The chain couples TRBV2 to TRBJ1-6; possible D gene TRBD1, 6 bases. CDR3 length: 14 amino acids. In germline, CDR1 is SNHLY, CDR2 FYNNEI. V was shortened by 4 bases and J by 9 bases, with 13 bases between the two germline ends. CDR3 sequence: CASSVDRSLSPLHF. The CDR3, as DNA: TGTGCCAGCAGTGTCGACAGGTCCCTTTCACCCCTCCACTTT.

This clone was counted once. The chain combines TRBV9 with TRBJ2-5; TRBD2 matches 12 bases. This CDR3 comprises 16 residues. V trimming: 4 bases; J trimming: 3 bases; junction bases outside the gene matches: 7. Germline CDR1 and CDR2: SGDLS and YYNGEE. CDR3 bases: TGTGCCAGCAGCCTAGGGACTAGCGGGCCCGAAGAGACCCAGTACTTC. Translation gives CASSLGTSGPEETQYF.

The V gene is TRBV2, the J gene TRBJ2-7; D is unresolved. This CDR3 contains 11 residues. Trimming took off 5 bases at V and 3 bases at J, with 5 bases between the two ends. Germline V lookup: CDR1 SNHLY, CDR2 FYNNEI. The CDR3 DNA reads TGTGCCAGCAGTACCGGCTACGAGCAGTACTTC. Protein: CASSTGYEQYF.

The rearrangement joins TRBV27 to TRBJ2-1; D unresolved. The germline V gene encodes CDR1 MNHEY and CDR2 SMNVEV (reference sequence). V was clipped by 5 bases and J by 4 bases, with 24 bases between them. This CDR3 region has 18 residues. The CDR3 nucleotides read TGTGCCAGCAGTCCCACCCCCCCTTTGCAAAGATTTTACAATGAGCAGTTCTTC. Its protein is CASSPTPPLQRFYNEQFF.

The V and J genes are TRBV6-5 and TRBJ2-7; 9 bases map to TRBD2. Germline CDR1 reads MNHEY; CDR2 reads SVGAGI. The trim removed 6 bases at V and 3 bases at J, leaving 9 bases unmatched. The CDR3 covers 15 residues. CDR3 sequence (DNA): TGTGCCAGCAGATTTAGCGGGGGTCTTCACTACGAGCAGTACTTC. This codes for CASRFSGGLHYEQYF.

The chain carries TRBV6-5 and TRBJ1-5, with 9 bases matching TRBD1. The junction had 5 bases not matched to a gene; V was cut back by 6 bases and J by 2 bases. The V gene's germline CDR1 is MNHEY and CDR2 SVGAGI. CDR3 length: 15 residues. This CDR3 is CASRKTGGGNQPQHF. The CDR3 DNA is TGTGCCAGCAGAAAAACAGGGGGCGGCAATCAGCCCCAGCATTTT.

This chain joins TRBV6-1 and TRBJ1-1; the D is unclear. Between the trimmed V and J ends, which lost 2 bases and 7 bases, there was a span of 11 bases. Germline V lookup: CDR1 MNHNS, CDR2 SASEGT. This CDR3 has 13 residues. CDR3 DNA sequence: TGTGCCAGCAGTGAACTCGGGAGGGTTGAAGCTTTCTTT. As protein: CASSELGRVEAFF.

The rearrangement joins TRBV18 to TRBJ1-6, with TRBD1 identical over 8 bases. The trim removed 6 bases at V and 7 bases at J, leaving 8 bases unmatched. The CDR3 loop spans 15 amino acids. Per germline, CDR1 KGHSH and CDR2 LQKENI. CDR3 nucleotide sequence: TGTGCCAGCTCCCCTAATGACAGGGGAAATTCACCCCTCCACTTT. This codes for CASSPNDRGNSPLHF.

This clone was found a few times. The rearrangement links TRBV6-6 to TRBJ2-7; maybe TRBD2 (6 bases). This CDR3 has 15 residues. Germline values: CDR1 MNHNY, CDR2 SVGAGI (reference sequence). V gave up 0 bases and J gave up 0 bases, with 9 bases separating them. CDR3 sequence: CASSYSGDSSYEQYF. The CDR3 nucleotides read TGTGCCAGCAGTTACTCGGGGGACTCCTCCTACGAGCAGTACTTC.

The chain joins TRBV2 to TRBJ1-6; D might be TRBD1 (5 bases). Trimming shortened V by 11 bases and J by 0 bases, and 23 bases separated the two germline ends. This CDR3 is built from 18 residues. Germline V gene data show CDR1 as SNHLY and CDR2 as FYNNEI. In DNA, the CDR3 is TGTGCCTACCAGATGGCCCGAGGGGTCGGCTCCTATAATTCACCCCTCCACTTT. Translating it yields CAYQMARGVGSYNSPLHF.

This rearrangement joins TRBV19 to TRBJ2-5, with TRBD2 matching over 12 bases. The junction had 7 bases not matched to a gene; V was cut back by 5 bases and J by 6 bases. The CDR3 sequence is 15 residues long. In germline, CDR1 is LNHDA, CDR2 SQIVND (reference sequence). CDR3 DNA sequence: TGTGCCAGTAGTGTAGGGACTAGCGGGTGGCAGACCCAGTACTTC. It yields the protein CASSVGTSGWQTQYF.

V is TRBV9 and J is TRBJ1-4; 7 bases line up with TRBD1. Germline V gene data show CDR1 as SGDLS and CDR2 as YYNGEE. V lost 0 bases to trimming and J lost 8 bases; unmatched junction nucleotides: 4. This CDR3 region has 14 residues. The DNA of the CDR3 is TGTGCCAGCAGCGTAGGACAGGGTCTGGAAAAACTGTTTTTT. It codes for CASSVGQGLEKLFF.

The chain employs TRBV11-2 and TRBJ2-7, with D possibly matching TRBD2 (7 bases). There are 17 residues in the CDR3. The V end lost 4 bases, the J end lost 3 bases, and 22 bases lay between the germline ends. Germline lookup yields CDR1 SGHAT and CDR2 FQNNGV. CDR3 protein: CASSSAPRGDKYYEQYF. The CDR3 DNA reads as TGTGCCAGCAGCTCGGCCCCCCGGGGGGACAAATACTACGAGCAGTACTTC.

The table lists this clone with a count of one. V is TRBV7-9 and J is TRBJ1-2; no reliable D call. Germline V gene data show CDR1 as SEHNR and CDR2 as FQNEAQ (reference sequence). The CDR3 is 14 residues long. Trimming took 1 base from V and 4 from J, leaving 10 bases between them. The CDR3 here is CASSLGPAIYGYTF. As DNA, the CDR3 is TGTGCCAGCAGCTTAGGGCCAGCGATCTATGGCTACACCTTC. Variable domain in full (rest from reference TRBV7-9 and TRBJ1-2): DTGVSQNPRHKITKRGQNVTFRCDPISEHNRLYWYRQTLGQGPEFLTYFQNEAQLEKSRLLSDRFSAERPKGSFSTLEIQRTEQGDSAMYLCASSLGPAIYGYTFGSGTRLTVV.

The chain is built from TRBV4-1 and TRBJ2-1; 10 nucleotides align to TRBD1. The V segment lost 4 bases and the J segment 4 bases; nucleotides outside the gene matches: 16. The CDR3 is 19 amino acids. CDR1 is MGHRA, CDR2 YSYEKL, per germline. CDR3 sequence (DNA): TGCGCCAGCAGCCTAAGACAGGGGGCAGTCTACAAGATATACAATGAGCAGTTCTTC. Translated, it gives CASSLRQGAVYKIYNEQFF.